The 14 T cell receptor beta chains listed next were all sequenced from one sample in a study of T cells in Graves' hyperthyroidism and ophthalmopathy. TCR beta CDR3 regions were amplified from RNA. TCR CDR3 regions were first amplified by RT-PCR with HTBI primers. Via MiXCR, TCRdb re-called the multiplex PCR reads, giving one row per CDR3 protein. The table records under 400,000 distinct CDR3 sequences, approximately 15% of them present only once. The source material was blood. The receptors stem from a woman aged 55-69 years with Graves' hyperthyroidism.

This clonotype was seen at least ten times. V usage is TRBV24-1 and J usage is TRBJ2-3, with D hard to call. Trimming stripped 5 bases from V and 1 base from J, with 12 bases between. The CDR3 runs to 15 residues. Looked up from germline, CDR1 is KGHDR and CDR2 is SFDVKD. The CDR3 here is CATSVSGSGTDTQYF. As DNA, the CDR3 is TGTGCCACCAGTGTATCTGGGTCTGGCACAGATACGCAGTATTTT.

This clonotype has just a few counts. CDR3 sequence: CASSQQQGLSYEQYF. CDR3 in DNA: TGCGCCAGCAGCCAACAACAGGGACTCTCGTACGAGCAGTACTTC. The genes are TRBV4-1 and TRBJ2-7; D possibly uses TRBD1 or TRBD2 (6 bases each). V lost 2 bases and J 4 bases, leaving 15 bases between the germline ends. CDR1 is MGHRA and CDR2 is YSYEKL in the germline V gene. There are 15 residues in the CDR3.

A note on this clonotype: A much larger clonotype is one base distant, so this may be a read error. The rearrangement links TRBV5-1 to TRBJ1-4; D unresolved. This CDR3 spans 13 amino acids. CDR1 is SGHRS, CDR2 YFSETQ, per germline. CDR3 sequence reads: CASSLLANGKLFF. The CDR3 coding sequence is TGCGCCAGCAGCTTGCTTGCTAATGGAAAACTGTTTTTT.

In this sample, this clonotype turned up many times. As DNA, the CDR3 is TGTGCCAGCAGAATACTCGGGACAGACTATGGCTACACCTTC. Amino acids: CASRILGTDYGYTF. This sequence joins TRBV27 and TRBJ1-2; TRBD1 matches at 7 bases. Germline CDR1 is MNHEY and CDR2 is SMNVEV (reference sequence). Germline trimming cut 6 bases from V and 3 bases from J; bases unmatched to any gene: 7. The CDR3 extends over 14 amino acids.

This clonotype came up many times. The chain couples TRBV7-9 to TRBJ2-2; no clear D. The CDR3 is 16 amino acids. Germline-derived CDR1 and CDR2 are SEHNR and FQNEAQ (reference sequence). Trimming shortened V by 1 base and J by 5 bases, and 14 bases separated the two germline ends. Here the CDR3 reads CASSLVHLIATGELFF. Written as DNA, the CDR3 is TGTGCCAGCAGCTTAGTACACCTTATTGCGACCGGGGAGCTGTTTTTT.

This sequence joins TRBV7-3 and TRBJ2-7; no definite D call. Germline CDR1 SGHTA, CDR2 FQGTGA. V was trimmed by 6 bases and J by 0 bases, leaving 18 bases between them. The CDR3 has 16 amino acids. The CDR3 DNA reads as TGTGCCAGCAGTGAATACCGCACCCGCAGCTCCTACGAGCAGTACTTC. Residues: CASSEYRTRSSYEQYF.

The CDR3 DNA reads TGTGCCAGCAGTGAACTGCTAGCGGGGACCTACAATGAGCAGTTCTTC. Amino acid sequence: CASSELLAGTYNEQFF. V gene TRBV6-1 combines with J gene TRBJ2-1; 9 bases agree with TRBD2. Germline-derived CDR1 and CDR2 are MNHNS and SASEGT. V lost 2 bases, J lost 2 bases, and 4 bases stayed unmatched. The CDR3 has 16 residues.

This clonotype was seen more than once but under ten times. The CDR3 region is CASSQGLGLAYEQYF. In DNA, the CDR3 is TGTGCCAGCAGCCAAGGTCTAGGACTAGCCTACGAGCAGTACTTC. The genes are TRBV4-2 and TRBJ2-7; 7 bases map to TRBD2. This CDR3 has 15 amino acids. The germline V gene has CDR1 LGHNA and CDR2 YNFKEQ. The J segment lost 2 bases and the V segment lost 1 base, leaving 5 bases of the junction unmatched.

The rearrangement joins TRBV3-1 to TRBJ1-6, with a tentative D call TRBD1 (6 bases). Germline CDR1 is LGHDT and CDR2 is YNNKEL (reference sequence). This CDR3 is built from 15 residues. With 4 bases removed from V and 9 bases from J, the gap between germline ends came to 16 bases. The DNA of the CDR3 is TGTGCCAGCAGCCTCATGGCGGGGGGCAGTTCACCCCTCCACTTT. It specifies CASSLMAGGSSPLHF.

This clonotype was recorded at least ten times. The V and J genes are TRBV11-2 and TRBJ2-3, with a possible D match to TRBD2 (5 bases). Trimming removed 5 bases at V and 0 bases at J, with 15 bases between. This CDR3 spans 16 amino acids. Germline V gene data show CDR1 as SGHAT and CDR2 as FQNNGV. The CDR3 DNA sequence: TGTGCCAGCAGCGACGGGGAGAGAAACAGCACAGATACGCAGTATTTT. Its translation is CASSDGERNSTDTQYF.

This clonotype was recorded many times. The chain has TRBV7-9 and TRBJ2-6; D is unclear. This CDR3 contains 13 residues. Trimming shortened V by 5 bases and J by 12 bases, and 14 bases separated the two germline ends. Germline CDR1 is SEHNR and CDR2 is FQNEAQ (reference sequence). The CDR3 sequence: CASSPPRRSVLTF. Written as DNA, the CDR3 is TGTGCCAGCAGCCCCCCGCGTCGGTCCGTCCTGACTTTC.

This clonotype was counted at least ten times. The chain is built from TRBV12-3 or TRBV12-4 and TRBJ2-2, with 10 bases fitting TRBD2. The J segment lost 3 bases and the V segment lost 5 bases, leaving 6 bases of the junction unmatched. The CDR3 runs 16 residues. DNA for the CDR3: TGTGCCAGCAGTCAACTAGCGGGACTCTACACCGGGGAGCTGTTTTTT. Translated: CASSQLAGLYTGELFF.

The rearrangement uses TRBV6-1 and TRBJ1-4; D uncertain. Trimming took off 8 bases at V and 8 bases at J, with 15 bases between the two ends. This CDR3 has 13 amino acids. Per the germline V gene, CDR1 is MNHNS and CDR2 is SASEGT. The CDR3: CASLGQVEEKLFF. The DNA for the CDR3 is TGTGCCAGCCTAGGGCAGGTCGAGGAAAAACTGTTTTTT.

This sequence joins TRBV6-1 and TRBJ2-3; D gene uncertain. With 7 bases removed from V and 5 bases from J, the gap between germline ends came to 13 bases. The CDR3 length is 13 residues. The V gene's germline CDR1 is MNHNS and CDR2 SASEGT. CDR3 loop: CASKRTGGDTQYF. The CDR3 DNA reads TGTGCCAGCAAGAGGACCGGTGGAGATACGCAGTATTTT.